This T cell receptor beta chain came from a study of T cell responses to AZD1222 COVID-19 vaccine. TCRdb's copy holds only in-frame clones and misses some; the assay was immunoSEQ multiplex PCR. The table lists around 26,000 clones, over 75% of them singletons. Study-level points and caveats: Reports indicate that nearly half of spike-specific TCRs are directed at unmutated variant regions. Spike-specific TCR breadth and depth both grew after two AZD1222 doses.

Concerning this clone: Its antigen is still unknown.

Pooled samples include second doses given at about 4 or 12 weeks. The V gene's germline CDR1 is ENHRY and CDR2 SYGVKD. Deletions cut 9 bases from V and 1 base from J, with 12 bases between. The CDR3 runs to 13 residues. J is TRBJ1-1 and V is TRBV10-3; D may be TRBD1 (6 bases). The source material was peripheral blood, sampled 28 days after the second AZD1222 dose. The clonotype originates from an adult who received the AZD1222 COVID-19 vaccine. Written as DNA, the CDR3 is TGTGCCATAGTGGGACAACCGAACACTGAAGCTTTCTTT. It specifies CAIVGQPNTEAFF.